These 10 T cell receptor beta chains were all obtained from the same sample, sequenced in a study of CD8 T cells in ankylosing spondylitis. Overall study results and limits: Typical of ankylosing spondylitis blood, it appeared, was a TCR beta motif of several highly homologous variants.

TCRdb used MiXCR to reprocess the 5' RACE reads, holding one entry per CDR3 protein. The sample gives about 700,000 distinct CDR3 sequences, under 20% of which show up once; under 20% is in the top ten. Their specific antigens are unknown. The material sequenced was blood, either unsorted or a sorted T cell fraction (not recorded which). The receptors originated from a male donor with ankylosing spondylitis.

The CDR3 region is CASSDSLRGSYNEQFF. The CDR3 region has the DNA TGTGCCAGCAGTGACTCTTTGAGGGGCTCCTACAATGAGCAGTTCTTC. The chain couples TRBV6-4 to TRBJ2-1; D is perhaps TRBD1 or TRBD2 (5 bases each). Per germline, CDR1 MRHNA and CDR2 SNTAGT. This CDR3 is 16 amino acids long. The V end lost 0 bases, the J end lost 0 bases, and 9 bases lay between the germline ends.

This chain uses TRBV3-1 with TRBJ2-1; D may be TRBD1 (5 bases). The CDR3 consists of 16 residues. The V end was cut by 4 bases, the J end by 7 bases, with 20 bases between. Germline V gene sequence: CDR1 LGHDT, CDR2 YNNKEL (reference sequence). CDR3 DNA: TGTGCCAGCAGCCCCATGGTCGGCCTCTCAGGGAATGAGCAGTTCTTC. This encodes CASSPMVGLSGNEQFF.

J is TRBJ2-2 and V is TRBV7-8; perhaps TRBD1 as D (6 bases). The V gene lost 4 bases and the J gene lost 4 bases, with 13 bases spanning the gap. CDR3 length: 15 amino acids. CDR1 SGHVS and CDR2 FQNEAQ come from the germline V gene. This chain's CDR3 is CASSYDRSGTGELFF. CDR3 bases: TGTGCCAGCAGCTACGACAGGTCGGGCACCGGGGAGCTGTTTTTT.

This chain connects TRBV20-1 to TRBJ2-7, with a weak D call TRBD1 (6 bases). The CDR3 has 13 residues. Looked up from germline, CDR1 is DFQATT and CDR2 is SNEGSKA (reference sequence). Trimming cost V 1 base and J 5 bases, with 12 bases left between them. The CDR3 loop reads CSARARQEDEQYF. The DNA for the CDR3 is TGCAGTGCTAGAGCTCGACAGGAAGACGAGCAGTACTTC.

V is TRBV29-1 and J is TRBJ1-4; D remains ambiguous. Germline V gene lookup returns CDR1 SQVTM and CDR2 ANQGSEA. The CDR3 is 13 amino acids. V was trimmed by 4 bases and J by 0 bases, leaving 6 bases between them. CDR3 in DNA: TGCAGCGTTGCTGGAGCAACTAATGAAAAACTGTTTTTT. It codes for CSVAGATNEKLFF.

The sample holds a few counts of this clonotype. This chain uses TRBV12-3 or TRBV12-4 with TRBJ1-1, with D possibly TRBD1 on 5 matching bases. V was trimmed by 4 bases and J by 0 bases, leaving 9 bases between them. This CDR3 contains 14 residues. DNA for the CDR3: TGTGCCAGCAGTTCCGACAGCATGAACACTGAAGCTTTCTTT. Its translation: CASSSDSMNTEAFF.

J is TRBJ1-5 and V is TRBV6-2 or TRBV6-3; D unclear. The germline V and J ends were trimmed by 6 bases and 0 bases, with 18 bases remaining between them. The V gene's germline CDR1 is MNHEY and CDR2 SVGEGT. This CDR3 comprises 17 residues. CDR3 amino acids: CASSPFAAGYSNQPQHF. The CDR3 nucleotides are TGTGCCAGCAGCCCCTTCGCGGCGGGCTATAGCAATCAGCCCCAGCATTTT.

For this clonotype: The junction departs from the called germline gene at one end, perhaps through a read error. The chain uses TRBV5-4 and TRBJ2-3; the D gene is possibly TRBD2 (7 bases). This CDR3 spans 19 amino acids. CDR1 SGHNT and CDR2 YYREEE come from the germline V gene (reference sequence). The CDR3 is CASNLEWAGAESSTDTQYF. CDR3 nucleotide sequence: TGTGCCAGCAACTTGGAGTGGGCGGGGGCTGAATCTAGCACAGATACGCAGTATTTT.

This clonotype showed up just a few times. CDR3 in DNA: TGTGCCAGCAGTCGGTCAAGGGACTACCAAGAGACCCAGTACTTC. Its protein is CASSRSRDYQETQYF. V usage is TRBV28 and J usage is TRBJ2-5, with D possibly TRBD2 on 6 matching bases. The germline CDR1 and CDR2 sequences are MDHEN and SYDVKM. V gave up 5 bases and J gave up 0 bases, with 13 bases separating them. The CDR3 length is 15 residues.

This clonotype turned up a few times. The gene calls are TRBV6-2 or TRBV6-3 and TRBJ1-2; perhaps TRBD1 as D (5 bases). This CDR3 has 16 residues. Germline V gene data show CDR1 as MNHEY and CDR2 as SVGEGT. Trimming took 5 bases from V and 12 from J, leaving 28 bases between them. The CDR3 spells CASSRPGTFPGYVNTF. CDR3 sequence (DNA): TGTGCCAGCAGTCGCCCGGGGACGTTCCCCGGTTATGTGAACACCTTC.